This paragraph reports one TCR beta chain. What it binds is not known. The data are from a study of shared clonotypes between healthy human individuals. The assay was immunoSEQ multiplex PCR, and TCRdb's table has in-frame clones only and misses some. The sample holds about 2.4 million clones; over 85% are singletons and the top ten take more than 0.12%. Findings and limits, study-wide: Naive CD4 clonotypes overlapped across a handful of donors at about 5.2%.

CDR1 is GTSNPN, CDR2 SVGIG, per germline (reference sequence). The CDR3 has 17 amino acids. V shed 0 bases, J shed 8 bases, and the junction held 16 bases outside the gene matches. This sequence joins TRBV30 and TRBJ2-1; 7 nucleotides line up with TRBD2. This receptor was taken from a man between 18 and 29 years old in good health. Sequenced input: naive CD4+ T cells sorted from blood. Documented subset: CD45RA+ positively selected. The CDR3 here is CAWSVLSGRGPPDEQFF. In DNA, the CDR3 is TGTGCCTGGAGTGTACTAAGTGGGAGGGGTCCCCCGGATGAGCAGTTCTTC. The full variable domain, its missing parts supplied by reference TRBV30 and TRBJ2-1, is SQTIHQWPATLVQPVGSPLSLECTVEGTSNPNLYWYRQAAGRGLQLLFYSVGIGQISSEVPQNLSASRPQDRQFILSSKKLLLSDSGFYLCAWSVLSGRGPPDEQFFGPGTRLTVL.